This T cell receptor (beta chain) was recovered during a study of cytomegalovirus exposure and HLA in healthy donors. Overall study: Researchers previously reported finding about 110 million unique TCR beta sequences from around 200 million T cells. General observations from the study: An observed cluster of highly shared sequence variants was recorded as a likely sequencing artifact. CMV antigen specificity of a few CMV-associated chains was confirmed in vitro.

The CDR3 extends over 13 amino acids. The germline V gene encodes CDR1 MGHRA and CDR2 YSYEKL. V lost 1 base, J lost 11 bases, and 14 bases lay in between. In regard to this clone: What it binds is not known.

It was with 60 Vbeta and 13 Jbeta primers that the PCR ran. In the original analysis: A later analysis tallied tens of millions of unique TCR beta chains, 8.5 million to 11 million of them shared. Sequenced by immunoSEQ multiplex PCR; TCRdb stores in-frame clones only, minus some. V and J calls and clone size come straight from that table; D and trimming were deduced from the DNA. Its clone listing holds approximately 110,000 clones. The chain recombines TRBV4-1 with TRBJ2-5; a possible D gene is TRBD2 (6 bases). This clonotype was sampled from a man aged 50-60 years in good health and CMV-seronegative. Sequencing input: PBMCs. This CDR3 is CASSQVGGGEQYF. The CDR3 DNA follows: TGCGCCAGCAGCCAAGTGGGAGGAGGGGAGCAGTACTTC.